The clone carrying this TCR beta chain was seen repeatedly, ten times or more. Antigen unknown. Trimming stripped 3 bases from V and 5 bases from J, with 10 bases between. Germline lookup yields CDR1 MGHDK and CDR2 SYGVNS. This CDR3 is 13 amino acids long. These data come from a study of T cells in Graves' hyperthyroidism and ophthalmopathy. General observations from the study: Blood also showed most of the thyroid clonotypes that were expanded above 0.001.

It was RNA transcripts that yielded the amplified TCR beta CDR3 regions. First-round RT-PCR targeting the TCR CDR3 was performed with the HTBI primer set. TCRdb reanalysed the multiplex PCR reads using MiXCR and keeps one entry per CDR3 protein. The sample has over 200,000 distinct CDR3 sequences, about 14% seen once; the top ten hold about 14%. Uncontrolled infections, other autoimmune diseases, pregnancy or lactation led to exclusion of patients. The V call is TRBV25-1, the J call TRBJ2-5; D gene ambiguous. The TCR originated in a middle-aged woman with Graves' hyperthyroidism that later progressed to Graves' ophthalmopathy. Input material: blood. The CDR3 protein is CASSDRLGETQYF. The CDR3 nucleotides read TGTGCCAGCAGTGACAGGCTGGGGGAGACCCAGTACTTC.